These T cell receptor beta chains were read from a single sample in a study of cytomegalovirus exposure and HLA in healthy donors. TCRdb's copy holds only in-frame clones and misses some; the assay was immunoSEQ multiplex PCR. This sample has about 110,000 clones; around 85% occur once, and the top ten carry around 3.1%. The specimen sequenced was PBMCs. Receptors were obtained from a woman between 18 and 29 years old in good health and CMV-seronegative. Both conserved end residues are part of each CDR3. Size values are once, few and many counts, or a class for expanded clones, and some rows have none.

v_gene: TRBV2
abundance: NA
CDR3aa: CASRYSANEKLFF

v_gene: TRBV5-4
abundance: NA
CDR3aa: CASSFRTSGVGDIQYF

v_gene: TRBV19
abundance: NA
CDR3aa: CASTRGVGNSPLHF

v_gene: TRBV25-1
abundance: once
CDR3aa: CASRARDRADYGYTF

v_gene: TRBV7-6
abundance: NA
CDR3aa: CASSFRQGNGELFF

v_gene: TRBV30
abundance: NA
CDR3aa: CAWRPGQGGTYEQYF

v_gene: TRBV29-1
abundance: many
CDR3aa: CSANVGGTGNTIYF

v_gene: TRBV6-4
abundance: NA
CDR3aa: CASSSGTGKIDTQYF

v_gene: TRBV28
abundance: NA
CDR3aa: CASSFDTGHNQPQHF

v_gene: TRBV10-3
abundance: NA
CDR3aa: CAITSPARGYEQYF

v_gene: TRBV7-9
abundance: NA
CDR3aa: CASTTRYTEAFF

v_gene: TRBV19
abundance: NA
CDR3aa: CASSGGGVNTEAFF

v_gene: TRBV14
abundance: NA
CDR3aa: CASSRGQGNEKLFF

v_gene: TRBV5-1
abundance: NA
CDR3aa: CASSHLEGKLLHF

v_gene: TRBV7-9
abundance: NA
CDR3aa: CASSPPGTGGVEAFF

v_gene: TRBV7-8
abundance: NA
CDR3aa: CASSLSLAGGDIETQYF

v_gene: TRBV28
abundance: NA
CDR3aa: CASSPRQGLSAYEQYF

v_gene: TRBV13
abundance: NA
CDR3aa: CASSLAATNEKLFF

v_gene: TRBV10-3
abundance: NA
CDR3aa: CAVTTGEYNEQFF

v_gene: TRBV6-5
abundance: NA
CDR3aa: CASTRHPVKYGYTF

v_gene: TRBV7-3
abundance: NA
CDR3aa: CASRNGGNTEAFF

v_gene: TRBV5-4
abundance: NA
CDR3aa: CASSPTGGPYEQYF

v_gene: TRBV27
abundance: NA
CDR3aa: CASSQSNRVTYQPQHF

v_gene: TRBV2
abundance: once
CDR3aa: CASSEVTGRLNQPQHF

v_gene: TRBV4-1
abundance: NA
CDR3aa: CASSSTGAYYGYTF

v_gene: TRBV18
abundance: NA
CDR3aa: CASSLSRVVLGNTIYF

v_gene: TRBV7-9
abundance: NA
CDR3aa: CASSLDGRGKYNEQFF

v_gene: TRBV29-1
abundance: NA
CDR3aa: CSVGPHDRVGETQYF

v_gene: TRBV30
abundance: NA
CDR3aa: CAWSAGGGSPLHF

v_gene: TRBV7-8
abundance: NA
CDR3aa: CASSFARLPSGNSPLHF